Below are 26 T cell receptor delta chains sequenced from a single sample in a study of gamma-delta T cells after stem cell transplantation. TCRdb reapplied CATT to the RT-PCR reads. The sample contains fewer than 5,500 delta-chain clones, 15% to 20% of which appear only once. Sequenced input: gamma-delta T cells. The receptors originated from a human donor. It is not recorded whose cells these are; they may come from a transplant donor.

Judged by abundance, this clone is medium-sized. The gene calls are TRDV1 and TRDJ2, with TRDD3 matching over 9 bases. The CDR3 runs 20 residues. Germline assignment: CDR1 TSWWSYY and CDR2 QGS. After removal of 4 bases from V and 6 bases from J, the junction contained 21 bases not matched to a gene. CDR3 residues: CALGGILPYQRGYAPAQLFF. The DNA of the CDR3 is TGTGCTCTTGGGGGTATTCTTCCGTATCAGAGGGGATACGCACCAGCACAACTCTTCTTT.

V and J are TRDV1 and TRDJ1; perhaps TRDD2 as D (5 bases). TCRdb does not report a J gene; here it was assigned by matching the DNA to germline references. The CDR3 extends over 18 amino acids. The germline V gene encodes CDR1 TSWWSYY and CDR2 QGS. Between the trimmed V and J ends, which lost 1 base and 0 bases, there was a span of 18 bases. CDR3 amino acids: CALGEPPYPPSYTDKLIF. The CDR3 nucleotides are TGTGCTCTTGGGGAACCTCCCTACCCCCCATCGTACACCGATAAACTCATCTTT.

The chain carries TRDV1 and TRDJ1; tentative D call: TRDD2 (7 bases). In the absence of a J gene in TCRdb, the DNA was matched to germline to assign it here. The CDR3 length is 22 residues. Trimming stripped 2 bases from V and 2 bases from J, with 33 bases between. Germline CDR1 TSWWSYY, CDR2 QGS. The CDR3 loop reads CALGEAAANSYRGTGPTDKLIF. Here the CDR3 DNA reads TGTGCTCTTGGGGAAGCCGCTGCAAATTCCTACAGGGGGACTGGGCCGACCGATAAACTCATCTTT.

The V call is TRDV1, the J call TRDJ3; D is undetermined. Trimming stripped 4 bases from V and 2 bases from J, with 6 bases between. This CDR3 region has 15 residues. Germline V lookup: CDR1 TSWWSYY, CDR2 QGS. The CDR3 DNA is TGTGCTCTTGGGGTATGCCCCTGGGACACCCGACAGATGTTTTTC. Its translation: CALGVCPWDTRQMFF.

The rearrangement links TRDV1 to TRDJ2; 11 bases match TRDD3. No J segment appears in TCRdb, so it was assigned here by matching the sequence to germline. V lost 0 bases and J lost 2; bases outside the gene matches: 14. The CDR3 spans 21 residues. CDR1 TSWWSYY and CDR2 QGS come from the germline V gene. CDR3 sequence reads: CALGELRLPGGYFPLTAQLFF. Here the CDR3 DNA reads TGTGCTCTTGGGGAACTTAGGCTTCCTGGGGGATACTTCCCGTTGACAGCACAACTCTTCTTT.

There are a few counts of this clone. The chain recombines TRDV3 with TRDJ1; TRDD3 agrees at 8 bases. Germline CDR1 is TVYSNPD and CDR2 is GDNSRS (reference sequence). CDR3 size: 16 residues. CDR3 nucleotides: TGTGCTGTTCTCCCCGGGGATACCCCGTACACCGATAAACTCATCTTT. This codes for CAVLPGDTPYTDKLIF.

The table lists this clone with a few counts. This chain links TRDV3 with TRDJ1; 8 bases fit TRDD3. Unmatched junction bases numbered 22, after V lost 3 bases and J lost 1 base. This CDR3 region has 19 residues. Per germline, CDR1 TVYSNPD and CDR2 GDNSRS (reference sequence). This CDR3 reads CALNLPEYTGGRCTDKLIF. The CDR3 nucleotides are TGTGCCTTGAACCTTCCCGAGTATACTGGGGGTCGGTGCACCGATAAACTCATCTTT.

The V and J genes are TRDV2 and TRDJ1; D possibly corresponds to TRDD3 (5 bases). V lost 0 bases and J lost 2, with 9 bases in between. CDR1 GEAIGNYY and CDR2 EKD come from the germline V gene. The length of the CDR3 is 14 residues. The CDR3 is CACDTGGTTDKLIF. CDR3 coding DNA: TGTGCCTGTGACACCGGGGGTACGACCGATAAACTCATCTTT.

Notes on this clone: TCRdb pairs this DNA with a much larger clone's protein that differs at residue 12, likely a read error; the protein shown was translated from the DNA. The chain carries TRDV2 and TRDJ1; 8 bases fit TRDD3. TCRdb carries no J gene annotation; the J gene was assigned here by matching the DNA with germline. Germline V CDR1 and CDR2: GEAIGNYY, EKD. CDR3 size: 17 residues. Unmatched junction bases numbered 11, after V lost 0 bases and J lost 3 bases. CDR3 nucleotide sequence: TGTGCCTGTGACACCGGAAGAGGACTGGGGGGCGCCGATAAACTCATCTTT. This encodes CACDTGRGLGGADKLIF.

This clone has more than one count but fewer than ten. The rearrangement uses TRDV1 and TRDJ2, with 8 bases matching TRDD3. This CDR3 is 20 amino acids long. The germline V gene encodes CDR1 TSWWSYY and CDR2 QGS. The V segment lost 0 bases and the J segment 4 bases; nucleotides outside the gene matches: 16. The CDR3 DNA reads TGTGCTCTTGGGGAACTAGGTGCGGCCTCTGGGGGACCGTCGACAGCACAACTCTTCTTT. This gives the protein CALGELGAASGGPSTAQLFF.

This chain uses TRDV2 with TRDJ1; 9 bases line up with TRDD3. The J gene, not given by TCRdb, was assigned here from a germline match of the nucleotide sequence. The CDR3 sequence is 19 residues long. CDR1 GEAIGNYY and CDR2 EKD come from the germline V gene. After removal of 0 bases from V and 4 bases from J, the junction contained 17 bases not matched to a gene. CDR3: CACDTGSSYCGDTGDKLIF. As DNA, the CDR3 is TGTGCCTGTGACACCGGAAGTTCCTACTGTGGGGATACGGGCGATAAACTCATCTTT.

As concerns this clone: Its ends do not fully match the called genes, so a read error is possible. V and J are TRDV1 and TRDJ1; D is perhaps TRDD3 (5 bases). TCRdb gives no J gene; it was assigned here by matching the DNA to germline. There are 22 residues in the CDR3. In germline, CDR1 is TSWWSYY, CDR2 QGS. The CDR3 sequence: CAIGRKGAGTTVGTRGTDKLIF. In DNA form, the CDR3 reads TGTGCTATTGGGAGGAAGGGGGCCGGCACTACTGTGGGAACCAGGGGCACCGATAAACTCATCTTT.

The chain combines TRDV1 with TRDJ1; 7 bases fit TRDD3. No J segment appears in TCRdb, so it was assigned here by matching the sequence to germline. The CDR3 sequence is 23 residues long. Per germline, CDR1 TSWWSYY and CDR2 QGS. The J segment lost 0 bases and the V segment lost 0 bases, leaving 25 bases of the junction unmatched. CDR3 bases: TGTGCTCTTGGGGAACTGGGGGAGAACGCAAGGGGGGATCCAACCCCGTACACCGATAAACTCATCTTT. Protein product: CALGELGENARGDPTPYTDKLIF.

This clone was recorded a few times. This clone may be a read error of a much larger clone one base away. This sample includes further DNA sequences coding for the same CDR3. The chain uses TRDV2 and TRDJ1; 10 nucleotides line up with TRDD3. The CDR3 is made up of 19 amino acids. V shed 3 bases, J shed 3 bases, and the junction held 18 bases outside the gene matches. From germline, CDR1 is GEAIGNYY and CDR2 EKD. CDR3 bases: TGTGCCTGTGACGCCATCAGAGGTACTGGGGGATCGATAGCCGATAAACTCATCTTT. Translated, it gives CACDAIRGTGGSIADKLIF.

This chain connects TRDV1 to TRDJ3; D remains unclear. V shed 0 bases and J shed 4 bases, with 16 bases lying between them. CDR3 length equals 19 residues. Germline CDR1 and CDR2: TSWWSYY and QGS. The CDR3 loop is CALGELIGTVTWDTRQMFF. CDR3 in DNA: TGTGCTCTTGGGGAACTGATAGGTACTGTGACATGGGACACCCGACAGATGTTTTTC.

Comment on this clone: The junction departs from the called germline gene at one end, perhaps through a read error. The chain links TRDV3 to TRDJ3, with D possibly matching TRDD3 (5 bases). CDR1 and CDR2 from the germline V gene are TVYSNPD and GDNSRS (reference sequence). The CDR3 length is 16 residues. CDR3 DNA: TGTGCCGCCCCGGGGCGAAGCTCCTGGGACACCCGACAGACGTTTTTC. Residues: CAAPGRSSWDTRQTFF.

Concerning this clone: One end of the junction is discordant with germline, which a read error may explain. The chain links TRDV1 to TRDJ2, with D possibly being TRDD3 (5 bases). Germline CDR1 reads TSWWSYY; CDR2 reads QGS. The CDR3 loop spans 17 amino acids. The CDR3 bases are TGTGCTCTTGGGGTCCCCGGGGGGTTCCCTTTGACAGCACAACCCTTCTTT. It is translated as CALGVPGGFPLTAQPFF.

In its sample, this clone was seen a few times. This rearrangement joins TRDV1 to TRDJ1; possible D gene TRDD3, 6 bases. Germline assignment: CDR1 TSWWSYY and CDR2 QGS. V was cut by 2 bases and J by 4 bases, with 26 bases left in between. The CDR3 length is 19 residues. In DNA, the CDR3 is TGTGCTCTTGGGGAAGGCCTGGTTTGGGGGCCCGGGCGGCTCGATAAACTCATCTTT. Translating it yields CALGEGLVWGPGRLDKLIF.

This clone was detected a few times. This sequence joins TRDV1 and TRDJ1, with 9 bases fitting TRDD2. There are 21 residues in the CDR3. Germline CDR1 TSWWSYY, CDR2 QGS. J lost 0 bases, V lost 3 bases, and 20 bases had no gene match. The CDR3: CALGDPAFLHAEGQYTDKLIF. Here the CDR3 DNA reads TGTGCTCTTGGGGATCCGGCCTTCCTACACGCTGAGGGGCAGTACACCGATAAACTCATCTTT.

Without a V gene call, the J gene is given as TRDJ1; the table's TRDD3 call for D was not verified on the DNA. The CDR3 has 17 residues. The CDR3 region has the DNA TGTGCTAGTGGGGAATGCTCTACGACGGGGGAGACGGATAAACTCATCTTT. It specifies CASGECSTTGETDKLIF.

Only a few counts were recorded for this clone. The gene calls are TRDV1 and TRDJ1; 9 nucleotides align to TRDD3. Germline loops: CDR1 TSWWSYY, CDR2 QGS. The CDR3 is made up of 17 amino acids. The trim removed 4 bases at V and 0 bases at J, leaving 9 bases unmatched. The CDR3 DNA reads as TGTGCTCTTGGGGCACCCTACTGGGGGAGGTACACCGATAAACTCATCTTT. Residues: CALGAPYWGRYTDKLIF.

By proportion, this clone is large. The genes are TRDV2 and TRDJ2; TRDD3 aligns across 11 bases. The CDR3 covers 16 residues. V lost 2 bases and J lost 0; bases outside the gene matches: 1. Per the germline V gene, CDR1 is GEAIGNYY and CDR2 is EKD. The DNA for the CDR3 is TGTGCCTGTGACATACTGGGGGATACTTTGACAGCACAACTCTTCTTT. Encoded protein: CACDILGDTLTAQLFF.

This clone came up a few times. V is TRDV1 and J is TRDJ1, with TRDD3 matching over 10 bases. There are 19 residues in the CDR3. Germline CDR1 reads TSWWSYY; CDR2 reads QGS. Trimming took 4 bases from V and 0 from J; bases not matched to a gene: 14. The CDR3 region is CALGGPPRTGGFNTDKLIF. In DNA, the CDR3 is TGTGCTCTTGGGGGGCCTCCTCGTACTGGGGGATTTAACACCGATAAACTCATCTTT.

Remarks on this clone: Compared with germline, one end of the junction differs, possibly owing to a read error. This rearrangement joins TRDV1 to TRDJ1; 8 nucleotides line up with TRDD3. Here the J gene came from matching the DNA to germline, since TCRdb omits it. The CDR3 has 22 residues. Germline V CDR1 and CDR2: TSWWSYY, QGS. This chain's CDR3 is CAIGESIVSTTIRRGIWGKLIF. The CDR3 DNA follows: TGTGCTATTGGGGAAAGTATTGTCTCCACGACAATTCGCCGGGGGATATGGGGAAAACTCATCTTT.

This clone is judged large. This sequence joins TRDV2 and TRDJ3; maybe TRDD3 (6 bases). Germline assignment: CDR1 GEAIGNYY and CDR2 EKD. This CDR3 is 17 amino acids long. V gave up 0 bases and J gave up 0 bases, with 8 bases separating them. Written as DNA, the CDR3 is TGTGCCTGTGACACCGTACTGGGCTCCTGGGACACCCGACAGATGTTTTTC. As protein: CACDTVLGSWDTRQMFF.

There are a few counts of this clone. This sequence joins TRDV1 and TRDJ1; tentatively, D is TRDD3 (9 bases). Per the germline V gene, CDR1 is TSWWSYY and CDR2 is QGS. The CDR3 contains 21 residues. Trimming stripped 4 bases from V and 0 bases from J, with 30 bases between. CDR3 protein: CALGAVASYDGGYQDTDKLIF. The CDR3 bases are TGTGCTCTTGGGGCCGTCGCTTCCTACGATGGGGGATATCAGGACACCGATAAACTCATCTTT.